One and the same sample provided the 16 T cell receptor beta chains below, sequenced in a study of Ad26.COV2.S vaccination and SARS-CoV-2 variants. Profiled with immunoSEQ multiplex PCR; TCRdb holds only in-frame clones, not every one. The repertoire includes 350,000 to 550,000 clones, about 91% of them detected once, and roughly 2.5% sits in the top ten. Treatment defined: 19 received Ad26.COV2.S at low or high dose, single or two shots; about 5 received placebo; per-sample allocation not given. It was on day 63 after the first vaccine or placebo injection that samples were taken. This specimen was peripheral blood, taken in a trial of Ad26.COV2.S vaccine versus placebo. The receptors were sampled from a person aged 18-65 years who received the Ad26.COV2.S COVID-19 vaccine or a placebo.

The chain carries TRBV6-6 and TRBJ2-1; TRBD2 is a possible D gene (6 bases). Trimming removed 8 bases at V and 7 bases at J, with 9 bases between. The germline V gene encodes CDR1 MNHNY and CDR2 SVGAGI (reference sequence). The CDR3 has 11 residues. The CDR3 DNA sequence: TGTGCCAGCGACGCGGGAAATGAGCAGTTCTTC. The encoded protein is CASDAGNEQFF.

The V call is TRBV19, the J call TRBJ1-6, with D possibly matching TRBD1 (5 bases). There are 17 residues in the CDR3. Trimming left V 4 bases short and J 7 bases short, with 20 bases between. Looked up from germline, CDR1 is LNHDA and CDR2 is SQIVND (reference sequence). CDR3 nucleotide sequence: TGTGCCAGTAGTACCACCCGGACACCCTCTAGAAATTCACCCCTCCACTTT. This encodes CASSTTRTPSRNSPLHF.

This clone came up a few times. This chain uses TRBV28 with TRBJ2-1; 7 nucleotides match TRBD1. The CDR3 covers 18 residues. The germline V gene has CDR1 MDHEN and CDR2 SYDVKM. After removal of 5 bases from V and 0 bases from J, the junction contained 13 bases not matched to a gene. The CDR3 loop is CASSIGTVVGFSYNEQFF. The CDR3 bases are TGTGCCAGCAGTATTGGGACAGTAGTAGGGTTCTCCTACAATGAGCAGTTCTTC.

The chain has TRBV7-3 and TRBJ2-1, with 12 bases lining up with TRBD2. CDR3 length: 16 amino acids. Germline CDR1 reads SGHTA; CDR2 reads FQGTGA. V shed 0 bases and J 6 bases; nucleotides not matched to a gene: 3. The CDR3 is CASSLTGTSGFNEQFF. CDR3 nucleotides: TGTGCCAGCAGCTTAACGGGGACTAGCGGGTTCAATGAGCAGTTCTTC.

V gene TRBV7-9 combines with J gene TRBJ2-3, with D perhaps being TRBD1 or TRBD2 (5 bases each). V lost 5 bases, J lost 2 bases, and 17 bases lay in between. The CDR3 has 16 residues. CDR1 is SEHNR and CDR2 is FQNEAQ in the germline V gene (reference sequence). Written as DNA, the CDR3 is TGTGCCAGCAGCCCAGCCCCTCTCGGGGCCACAGATACGCAGTATTTT. Translation: CASSPAPLGATDTQYF. The whole variable domain, remainder taken from reference TRBV7-9 and TRBJ2-3, is DTGVSQNPRHKITKRGQNVTFRCDPISEHNRLYWYRQTLGQGPEFLTYFQNEAQLEKSRLLSDRFSAERPKGSFSTLEIQRTEQGDSAMYLCASSPAPLGATDTQYFGPGTRLTVL.

This clone was observed a few times. The V and J genes are TRBV15 and TRBJ1-1; D uncertain. The germline gives CDR1 LNHNV, CDR2 YYDKDF (reference sequence). The CDR3 loop spans 13 amino acids. With 5 bases removed from V and 1 base from J, the gap between germline ends came to 8 bases. CDR3 sequence (DNA): TGTGCCACCAGCGGCGACACGAACACTGAAGCTTTCTTT. As protein: CATSGDTNTEAFF.

The chain joins TRBV5-4 to TRBJ1-1, with 8 bases matching TRBD1. CDR1 is SGHNT and CDR2 is YYREEE in the germline V gene (reference sequence). V shed 4 bases, J shed 0 bases, and the junction held 17 bases outside the gene matches. This CDR3 spans 19 amino acids. The CDR3 sequence is CASSTGQGRYSMMNTEAFF. The DNA for the CDR3 is TGTGCCAGCAGCACCGGACAGGGACGATATTCCATGATGAACACTGAAGCTTTCTTT.

In DNA form, the CDR3 reads TGTGCCAGTAGGGCGCGCGGAACCACAGATACGCAGTATTTT. Translating it yields CASRARGTTDTQYF. The rearrangement uses TRBV19 and TRBJ2-3; D uncertain. Trimming took off 6 bases at V and 2 bases at J, with 12 bases between the two ends. Per the germline V gene, CDR1 is LNHDA and CDR2 is SQIVND (reference sequence). This CDR3 spans 14 amino acids.

The rearrangement links TRBV5-1 to TRBJ1-3; D is uncertain. This CDR3 contains 14 residues. The germline gives CDR1 SGHRS, CDR2 YFSETQ. V was cut by 0 bases and J by 3 bases, with 7 bases left in between. Written as DNA, the CDR3 is TGCGCCAGCAGCTTGGACAGAGGTGGAAACACCATATATTTT. Encoded protein: CASSLDRGGNTIYF.

This clone came up once. CDR3 nucleotide sequence: TGTGCCAGCAGTGATGGTCCTTATGGCTACACCTTC. Translated, it gives CASSDGPYGYTF. The chain uses TRBV2 and TRBJ1-2; D not resolved. The germline V gene encodes CDR1 SNHLY and CDR2 FYNNEI. Trimming took off 3 bases at V and 5 bases at J, with 7 bases between the two ends. The CDR3 has 12 amino acids.

This rearrangement joins TRBV5-6 to TRBJ2-1, with 10 positions matching TRBD2. The CDR3 sequence is 12 residues long. The junction had 4 bases not matched to a gene; V was cut back by 2 bases and J by 14 bases. Germline CDR1 SGHDT, CDR2 YYEEEE. This chain's CDR3 is CASSLWGTSEFF. CDR3 nucleotides: TGTGCCAGCAGCTTATGGGGGACTAGCGAGTTCTTC.

The V gene is TRBV5-1, the J gene TRBJ2-5; D is unresolved. The CDR3 is 14 residues long. The V end lost 2 bases, the J end lost 3 bases, and 11 bases lay between the germline ends. CDR1 SGHRS and CDR2 YFSETQ come from the germline V gene. The CDR3 DNA reads TGCGCCAGCAGCTTTGGGGTAACTGAAGAGACCCAGTACTTC. Translating it yields CASSFGVTEETQYF.

In its sample, this clone was seen once. The chain combines TRBV4-1 with TRBJ2-7; 8 bases are a match to TRBD1. This CDR3 comprises 15 residues. V trimming: 4 bases; J trimming: 4 bases; junction bases outside the gene matches: 9. Germline values: CDR1 MGHRA, CDR2 YSYEKL. DNA for the CDR3: TGCGCCAGCAGCCGCTTCCGACAGGGGATGTACGAGCAGTACTTC. As protein: CASSRFRQGMYEQYF.

The gene calls are TRBV4-3 and TRBJ2-3; 8 bases align to TRBD2. Per the germline V gene, CDR1 is LGHNA and CDR2 is YSLEER. CDR3 length: 18 amino acids. V lost 0 bases and J lost 6; bases outside the gene matches: 14. CDR3 protein: CASSQEGRASGSADTQYF. The CDR3 nucleotides read TGCGCCAGCAGCCAAGAAGGTAGGGCTAGCGGGTCCGCGGATACGCAGTATTTT.

The sample holds a few counts of this clone. This rearrangement joins TRBV2 to TRBJ1-3; a possible D gene is TRBD1 (5 bases). CDR3 length: 14 amino acids. V lost 5 bases, J lost 2 bases, and 10 bases lay in between. CDR1 is SNHLY and CDR2 is FYNNEI in the germline V gene. Here the CDR3 DNA reads TGTGCCAGCAGTTCAGGGAAGGCTGGAAACACCATATATTTT. This codes for CASSSGKAGNTIYF.

This chain links TRBV28 with TRBJ1-4, with D possibly matching TRBD1 (5 bases). The CDR3 spans 12 residues. Germline CDR1 and CDR2: MDHEN and SYDVKM. V dropped 4 bases and J dropped 7 bases, with 7 bases sitting between them. CDR3 coding DNA: TGTGCCAGCAGTTGGGGCCTTGAAAAACTGTTTTTT. Protein product: CASSWGLEKLFF.